These T cell receptor beta chains were read from a single sample in a study of beta chain features in type 1 diabetes. The method was immunoSEQ multiplex PCR; TCRdb's version includes in-frame clones alone and lacks a portion of them. This sample has around 240,000 clones, with 16% found just once. The sequenced material came from naive CD4+ T cells from blood. These receptors all come from a man aged 30-40 years with type 1 diabetes. Each CDR3 is given with its conserved first and last residue. The D gene is left open where the match is weak. Not all rows give a size; the values are once, few, many and, for expanded clones, a class.

cdr3_length	d_call	j_call	v_call	clone_size	cdr3_nt	cdr3_aa
14	TRBD2	TRBJ2-5	TRBV5-1	few	TGCGCCAGCAGTACCGAGCGGGGTGAGGAGACCCAGTACTTC	CASSTERGEETQYF
15	NA	TRBJ1-4	TRBV28	NA	TGTGCCAGCAGTTTATTGGGGGCAACTAATGAAAAACTGTTTTTT	CASSLLGATNEKLFF
13	NA	TRBJ2-5	TRBV25-1	few	TGTGCCAGCAAATTAGCCGGGGGCGAGACCCAGTACTTC	CASKLAGGETQYF
14	TRBD1	TRBJ2-3	TRBV6-5	once	TGTGCCAGCAGGCCGGACAGGGATAGAGATACGCAGTATTTT	CASRPDRDRDTQYF
13	NA	TRBJ2-3	TRBV9	few	TGTGCCAGCAGCGCCCCTTCCACAGATACGCAGTATTTT	CASSAPSTDTQYF
16	TRBD2	TRBJ2-3	TRBV28	few	TGTGCCAGCCGGGCCAGACTAGCGGGAGCGGTAGATACGCAGTATTTT	CASRARLAGAVDTQYF
16	NA	TRBJ1-2	TRBV6-6	few	TGTGCCAGCAGTTACAAAGGGAATAAGGCTAACTATGGCTACACCTTC	CASSYKGNKANYGYTF
15	NA	TRBJ1-3	TRBV25-1	NA	TGTGCCAGCTCGACGACCGGAGGGGGGAGAAACACCATATATTTT	CASSTTGGGRNTIYF
13	NA	TRBJ1-2	TRBV30	NA	TGTGCCTGGAGGAATTCAGGGAAACAAGGCTACACCTTC	CAWRNSGKQGYTF
16	NA	TRBJ2-1	TRBV5-1	few	TGCGCCAGCAGCTTGGGTGACAGGAGCTCCTACAATGAGCAGTTCTTC	CASSLGDRSSYNEQFF
14	TRBD1	TRBJ1-5	TRBV30	few	TGTGCCTGCGACAGGGAGGGAGGCAATCAGCCCCAGCATTTT	CACDREGGNQPQHF
15	TRBD1	TRBJ1-2	TRBV29-1	few	TGCAGCGTTGAAGATGAAAGGGGGCGCGACTATGGCTACACCTTC	CSVEDERGRDYGYTF
16	TRBD1	TRBJ1-5	TRBV10-3	NA	TGTGCCATCAGTGATAGACAGGGGGGTGGCAATCAGCCCCAGCATTTT	CAISDRQGGGNQPQHF
14	TRBD1	TRBJ2-5	TRBV28	NA	TGTGCCAGCAGATACAGGGGTGGTCGAGAGACCCAGTACTTC	CASRYRGGRETQYF
11	NA	TRBJ2-3	TRBV29-1	NA	TGCAGCGTTGGTCTCACAGATACGCAGTATTTT	CSVGLTDTQYF
11	NA	TRBJ1-2	TRBV25-1	NA	TGTGCCAGCAGCGCCCCACAAGGCTACACCTTC	CASSAPQGYTF
16	TRBD1	TRBJ2-5	TRBV7-2	NA	TGTGCCAGCAGCTTTAACGGACAGGGCTCCGAAGAGACCCAGTACTTC	CASSFNGQGSEETQYF
14	NA	TRBJ2-6	TRBV29-1	few	TGCAGCGTTGATGGAGGGGCTGGGGCCAACGTCCTGACTTTC	CSVDGGAGANVLTF
17	NA	TRBJ2-3	TRBV28	few	TGTGCCAGCAGTTTTGTTTTGGCTGGGGGGAGCACAGATACGCAGTATTTT	CASSFVLAGGSTDTQYF
13	NA	TRBJ2-5	TRBV6-5	few	TGTGCCAGCACCAGAGGGGTTTCAGAGACCCAGTACTTC	CASTRGVSETQYF
14	NA	TRBJ2-1	TRBV5-4	NA	TGTGCCAGCAGTATTAGCAGAACCTACAATGAGCAGTTCTTC	CASSISRTYNEQFF
12	NA	TRBJ2-1	TRBV7-2	NA	TGTGCCAGCAGCTTAGATCAGGATGAGCAGTTCTTC	CASSLDQDEQFF
14	NA	TRBJ1-4	TRBV4-1	few	TGCGCCAGCAGCCAAGGGCAGAGTAATGAAAAACTGTTTTTT	CASSQGQSNEKLFF
12	NA	TRBJ2-6	TRBV9	NA	TGTGCCAGCAGCGTAGTAACCAACGTCCTGACTTTC	CASSVVTNVLTF
15	NA	TRBJ2-1	TRBV29-1	few	TGCAGCGTTGGTGCCCTCATCCGAGGTCACAATGAGCAGTTCTTC	CSVGALIRGHNEQFF
13	NA	TRBJ2-3	TRBV5-1	few	TGCGCCAGCAGCTTGGTTCCCACAGATACGCAGTATTTT	CASSLVPTDTQYF